The text below deals with one T cell receptor beta chain. The data are from a study of blood T cell repertoires in COVID-19. Study in general: Both acute and convalescent COVID-19 samples were obtained from the United States, Italy and Spain. Sources were T cells, B-cell-depleted T cells, or PBMCs; the material itself was cDNA or gDNA.

V shed 0 bases and J 9 bases; nucleotides not matched to a gene: 11. CDR3 length: 17 amino acids. Germline V gene data show CDR1 as MNHEY and CDR2 as SMNVEV (reference sequence). In the original analysis: Amplification of reference gene primers was used by the study to estimate nucleated cell counts. Produced via immunoSEQ multiplex PCR; TCRdb's table is partial and in-frame only. Clone size and the V and J calls come from that table; the DNA yielded D and trimming. Found here are 25,000 to 30,000 clones, 85% to 95% of them singletons; the top ten hold roughly 0.8%. The sequence was collected from a woman between 65 and 79 years old with COVID-19, enrolled during active disease. The chain employs TRBV27 and TRBJ2-1, with 10 bases fitting TRBD1. Input material: peripheral blood. CDR3 region: CASSLSPTTGGSLEQFF. The CDR3 region has the DNA TGTGCCAGCAGTTTATCCCCCACGACAGGGGGCTCACTTGAGCAGTTCTTC.